This is a list of T cell receptor beta chains from one sample in a study of T cell responses to AZD1222 COVID-19 vaccine. Libraries were prepared by immunoSEQ multiplex PCR; TCRdb keeps only in-frame clonotypes and omits some of them. The table lists some 120,000 clones, around 92% of them singletons. Sequenced here: peripheral blood, sampled on day 0 of AZD1222 vaccination. Receptors originate from an adult in good health. Both conserved end residues are part of each CDR3.

J gene | V gene | CDR3 protein
TRBJ2-3 | TRBV28 | CASSFRASGRTDTQYF
TRBJ2-1 | TRBV2 | CASSEFQGPYNEQFF
TRBJ2-2 | TRBV11-2 | CASSFQLGELFF
TRBJ2-5 | TRBV6-5 | CASSYGRETQYF
TRBJ1-1 | TRBV12-3/TRBV12-4 | CASSFSGYTEAFF
TRBJ2-5 | TRBV5-1 | CASSLASLAETQYF
TRBJ1-5 | TRBV18 | CASSPQQGNQPQHF
TRBJ1-6 | TRBV28 | CASSPQGHLGVTLHF
TRBJ1-2 | TRBV5-6 | CASSLGGRDYGYTF
TRBJ2-2 | TRBV18 | CASSPQGYSTGELFF
TRBJ1-5 | TRBV27 | CASREGVNSNQPQHF
TRBJ1-1 | TRBV21-1 | CASSRHRNTEAFF
TRBJ2-1 | TRBV2 | CASSLSGRAGGNEQFF
TRBJ1-2 | TRBV30 | CAWKDSWVYGYTF
TRBJ2-1 | TRBV5-8 | CASSLVGDLYNEQFF
TRBJ2-1 | TRBV24-1 | CATSARSLGNEQFF
TRBJ1-5 | TRBV2 | CASSEGPGTQHF
TRBJ1-2 | TRBV18 | CASSPREANYGYTF
TRBJ1-4 | TRBV11-2 | CASSFILNEKLFF
TRBJ2-3 | TRBV11-3 | CASSSRTGSTDTQYF
TRBJ2-1 | TRBV7-9 | CASSFTSTSGLYNEQFF
TRBJ1-1 | TRBV5-1 | CASRPGQGIMNTEAFF
TRBJ1-5 | TRBV7-8 | CASSLAIGLNQPQHF
TRBJ1-4 | TRBV18 | CASSPRSSEKLFF
TRBJ1-5 | TRBV30 | CAWSVPGNYQPQHF
TRBJ1-6 | TRBV3-1/TRBV3-2 | CASSQEGRDGSPLHF
TRBJ1-4 | TRBV6-6 | CASSRKGGGDEKLFF
TRBJ1-3 | TRBV10-3 | CAIGRVGNTIYF
TRBJ1-2 | TRBV19 | CASSDGADWYGYTF
TRBJ2-1 | TRBV6-2/TRBV6-3 | CASSSPFRLGEDEQFF
TRBJ2-2 | TRBV24-1 | CATSGDTGELFF
TRBJ1-6 | TRBV27 | CASSQRGSYNSPLHF
TRBJ2-7 | TRBV18 | CASSKQGGYEQYF
TRBJ1-2 | TRBV21-1 | CASSPPRQTYGYTF
TRBJ2-2 | TRBV5-1 | CASSATLNTGELFF
TRBJ1-1 | TRBV14 | CASSQDLGWGNTEAFF
TRBJ2-7 | TRBV5-1 | CASSLGGRDEQYF
TRBJ1-5 | TRBV6-1 | CASSERTERSNQPQHF
TRBJ2-5 | TRBV18 | CASSPNTGGRETQYF
TRBJ1-5 | TRBV7-8 | CASTGQASREPQHF
TRBJ1-1 | TRBV15 | CATSSDRDASWGTEAFF